This TCR beta chain was retrieved from a study of T cell repertoires in cytomegalovirus infection (dated by TCRdb to between 2018 and 2021). Study-wide context: Because public TCR beta signatures pointed to carriage of CMV infection together with the matching HLA type, the HLA type of each donor mattered for the analysis. What the study reported, not specific to this receptor: The ex vivo response was dominated by HLA-C-restricted CMV-specific TCR beta clonotypes, which also provided the single most frequent clonotype in two of eight donors. Carriers of CMV infection plus the relevant HLA type were discriminated by the cumulative frequency of public TCR beta family members in the study cohort and in an independent approximately 340-donor cohort.

A word on this clonotype: What this receptor recognizes is not known. It has no much larger one-base neighbor in the sample; base qualities were not kept.

TCRdb names Illumina HiSeq 1500 as the instrument used. The public reads were reanalyzed by TCRdb: fastp trimming at Q25, MiXCR alignment, in-frame beta chains only. Rows with a matching CDR3 protein are joined into one entry that keeps the most common DNA and genes. The sample table contains approximately 500,000 distinct CDR3 sequences; only one count was recorded for about 11% of them. Around 9.6% of the sample is held by the ten biggest clonotypes. The germline V gene specifies MGHRA as CDR1 and YSYEKL as CDR2. V was cut back by 0 bases and J by 14 bases, leaving a gap of 16 bases between them. The CDR3 numbers 13 residues from cysteine through phenylalanine. Only the CDR3 DNA is retained, 39 bases long and in frame from the first base.

The TCR originated in a human donor in good health (CMV status not recorded). Some clones in this sample may be carry-over from other donors' samples. This chain is built from TRBV4-1 and TRBJ2-5, and TRBD2 may be the D gene, going by 6 matching bases. Specimen: PBMCs. The DNA sequence is given as TGCGCCAGCAGCCAAGATTTGACAGCGGGTCCTTACTTC. Its protein product is CASSQDLTAGPYF.